A selection of T cell receptor beta chains follows, all from one sample in a study of CD8+CD57+ T cells in acquired aplastic anemia. TCRdb reprocessed the reads via MiXCR and lists one record per CDR3 protein. Altogether 200,000 to 250,000 distinct CDR3 sequences are present, around 32% being singletons, with the ten largest covering about 1.1%. The sequenced sample was sorted CD4+, CD8+, or CD8+CD57+ T cells (not recorded which) from PBMCs. These receptors were obtained from a human donor in good health, serving as a control. CDR3s include the opening cysteine and the closing phenylalanine or tryptophan. D genes are given only for firm matches. The size field is filled for only some rows; it gives once, few, many or a size class.

many	NA	TRBV24-1	TRBJ2-2	TGTGCCACCAGTAATCTACAGACGAACACCGGGGAGCTGTTTTTT	CATSNLQTNTGELFF
NA	TRBD2	TRBV11-2	TRBJ2-2	TGTGCCAGCAGCTTTGGGACGGGGGGGGAAACCGGGGAGCTGTTTTTT	CASSFGTGGETGELFF
many	NA	TRBV20-1	TRBJ1-2	TGCAGTGCCACAAACCCTGACTATGGCTACACCTTC	CSATNPDYGYTF
NA	TRBD2	TRBV30	TRBJ2-3	TGTGCCTGGAGTGTACTAGCGGGCACAGATACGCAGTATTTT	CAWSVLAGTDTQYF
once	NA	TRBV2	TRBJ2-5	TGTGCCAGCACAGTGACGACTTTTTACCAAGAGACCCAGTACTTC	CASTVTTFYQETQYF
many	TRBD2	TRBV20-1	TRBJ2-5	TGCAGTGCTAGTGTGTCGACTAGCGGAGAGACCCAGTACTTC	CSASVSTSGETQYF
many	NA	TRBV19	TRBJ2-3	TGTGCCAGTAGTATCGGGCGGGTGAGCACAGATACGCAGTATTTT	CASSIGRVSTDTQYF
NA	NA	TRBV29-1	TRBJ2-1	TGCAGCCATAACGCCACCGCAGTAGCGGACAATGAGCAGTTCTTC	CSHNATAVADNEQFF
many	NA	TRBV10-1	TRBJ1-1	TGCGCCAGCAGTGAGTCGTTGGGGGCGAGGACTGAAGCTTTCTTT	CASSESLGARTEAFF
many	NA	TRBV2	TRBJ2-1	TGTGCCAGCAGTGAAGTGGGGTTTGCCAATGAGCAGTTCTTC	CASSEVGFANEQFF
many	TRBD1	TRBV29-1	TRBJ2-5	TGCAGCGTCCGAAGGGGGACAGTCCAAGAGACCCAGTACTTC	CSVRRGTVQETQYF
many	TRBD1	TRBV6-1	TRBJ1-4	TGTGCCAGCAGTGAAAAAGGACAGGGCGGTGAAAAACTGTTTTTT	CASSEKGQGGEKLFF
NA	NA	TRBV2	TRBJ2-5	TGTGCCAGCAGTGAAAATCCCTGGAGATTTCAGTACTTC	CASSENPWRFQYF
many	TRBD1	TRBV25-1	TRBJ1-6	TGTGCCAGTGGGACAGCCAATAATTCACCCCTCCACTTT	CASGTANNSPLHF
many	NA	TRBV5-4	TRBJ2-7	TGTGCCAGCAGCCCGGATGGTACAGCCTACGAGCAGTACTTC	CASSPDGTAYEQYF
few	NA	TRBV5-1	TRBJ1-1	TGCGCCAGCAGCTTTATAGAGAACACTGAAGCTTTCTTT	CASSFIENTEAFF
many	NA	TRBV6-1	TRBJ2-7	TGTGCCAGCAGCTTGGGGACAATAATCTCTCTTTGGTACTTC	CASSLGTIISLWYF
many	NA	TRBV7-3	TRBJ1-2	TGTGCCAGCAGCTTAACGAGCAGGGAGGACTATGGCTACACCTTC	CASSLTSREDYGYTF
many	NA	TRBV7-2	TRBJ2-5	TGTGCCAGCAGCTCAACTTTGCAGACCCAGTACTTC	CASSSTLQTQYF
few	NA	TRBV30	TRBJ2-2	TGTGCCTGGGACAAGGGGGGGTACACCGGGGAGCTGTTTTTT	CAWDKGGYTGELFF
NA	TRBD1	TRBV19	TRBJ2-4	TGTGCCAGTAGCGAAACTACAGGGGCCGGAAACATTCAGTACTTC	CASSETTGAGNIQYF
many	NA	TRBV4-1	TRBJ1-1	TGCGCCAGCAGCCAAGTCGCTGGGGTCGGGGATGAAGCTTTCTTT	CASSQVAGVGDEAFF
many	NA	TRBV19	TRBJ2-5	TGTGCCAGTAGCCCGACTGGGACACAGACCCAGTACTTC	CASSPTGTQTQYF
many	NA	TRBV7-9	TRBJ2-7	TGTGCCAGCAGTTCAAGACGGATCTACGAGCAGTACTTC	CASSSRRIYEQYF
many	NA	TRBV2	TRBJ1-4	TGTGCCAGCGGTTTCGTCGGGGGGCCCGACGCGATTTTT	CASGFVGGPDAIF
NA	NA	TRBV30	TRBJ1-2	TGTGCCTGGATGGGACACATCTATGGCTACACCTTC	CAWMGHIYGYTF
NA	NA	TRBV10-3	TRBJ1-2	TGTGCCATCAGTGATAGAGAATATGGCTACACCTTC	CAISDREYGYTF
NA	NA	TRBV18	TRBJ2-1	TGTGCCAGCTCACCTGGGACTTCCAATGAGCAGTTCTTC	CASSPGTSNEQFF
NA	TRBD1	TRBV20-1	TRBJ1-2	TGCAGTGCTAGAGATTGGTACAGGGGGCAGGATGGCTACACCTTC	CSARDWYRGQDGYTF
NA	TRBD1	TRBV10-3	TRBJ1-2	TGTGCCATCAGTCGTCGACAGGGGGGTAGCTATGGCTACACCTTC	CAISRRQGGSYGYTF
few	TRBD2	TRBV18	TRBJ2-7	TGTGCCAGCTCACCACCGCGGGGCGGGGGGACCTACGAGCAGTACTTC	CASSPPRGGGTYEQYF
NA	NA	TRBV4-1	TRBJ2-7	TGCGCCAGCAGCCAAGGTTCGGACTACGAGCAGTACTTC	CASSQGSDYEQYF
many	NA	TRBV29-1	TRBJ1-1	TGCAGCGGTCGGACAACCACTGAAGCTTTCTTT	CSGRTTTEAFF
NA	TRBD2	TRBV20-1	TRBJ2-5	TGCAGTGCTAGAGATCCACGGGCGGGGGGCCAAGAGACCCAGCACTTC	CSARDPRAGGQETQHF
NA	TRBD2	TRBV7-2	TRBJ2-7	TGTGCCAGCAGCTTACTAGCGGGAGGGCAAGGCGAGCAGTACTTC	CASSLLAGGQGEQYF
NA	NA	TRBV7-3	TRBJ2-1	TGTGCCAGCAGCTTAAGGGACTCGGCCAGCTCCTACAATGAGCAGTTCTTC	CASSLRDSASSYNEQFF
once	TRBD1	TRBV7-2	TRBJ1-2	TGTGCCAGCAGCTTAGCGGGACAGGGCCTTGGGGAAGGCTACACCTTC	CASSLAGQGLGEGYTF
many	TRBD2	TRBV5-1	TRBJ2-3	TGCGCCAGCAGCTTGGAAGCGGGGGGGACTACAGATACGCAGTATTTT	CASSLEAGGTTDTQYF
many	TRBD1	TRBV5-1	TRBJ1-2	TGCGCCAGCAGCTTGGGACAGGGGAACTATGGCTACACCTTC	CASSLGQGNYGYTF
NA	TRBD1	TRBV7-2	TRBJ2-1	TGTGCCAGCAGCTTCGGACAGGGTGGTGAGCAGTTCTTC	CASSFGQGGEQFF
few	NA	TRBV5-1	TRBJ1-1	TGCGCCAGCAGCTTGACAGGGTCGCGGACTGAAGCTTTCTTT	CASSLTGSRTEAFF
NA	NA	TRBV2	TRBJ2-1	TGTGCCAGCAGTGAAGCCGGGCTAGGGTCTTTTCTAAGTCACTCCTACAATGAGCAGTTCTTC	CASSEAGLGSFLSHSYNEQFF
many	TRBD2	TRBV2	TRBJ2-7	TGTGCCAGCATCGTAGGACTAGCGGAGAATAATTACGAGCAGTACTTC	CASIVGLAENNYEQYF
NA	TRBD1	TRBV3-1	TRBJ1-2	TGTGCCAGCAGCCCCCGGACAGGGGCGGACTATGGCTACACCTTC	CASSPRTGADYGYTF
NA	NA	TRBV7-9	TRBJ2-2	TGTGCCAGCAGCATAGGACAGCCTAGGGGGGAGCTGTTTTTT	CASSIGQPRGELFF
many	TRBD1	TRBV20-1	TRBJ1-2	TGCAGTGCTAGCCAAGGGGGCCACTATGGCTACACCTTC	CSASQGGHYGYTF
many	TRBD1	TRBV7-8	TRBJ1-5	TGTGCCAGCAGCTTGGAAACCACAGGGGTAGGCAATCAGCCCCAGCATTTT	CASSLETTGVGNQPQHF
few	NA	TRBV4-1	TRBJ2-1	TGCGCCAGCAGCCCCTGGACGGAGGACCCCTACAATGAGCAGTTCTTC	CASSPWTEDPYNEQFF
NA	NA	TRBV19	TRBJ1-2	TGTGCCAGTAATGACGACCGATATGGCTACACCTTC	CASNDDRYGYTF
many	NA	TRBV4-1	TRBJ1-2	TGCGCCAGCAGCCAAGCATGGAGGGAACCTAACTATGGCTACACCTTC	CASSQAWREPNYGYTF
NA	TRBD1	TRBV20-1	TRBJ1-2	TGCAGTTTAAGAGAGGGGGCAGGGGAAGCCGACTATGGCTACACCTTC	CSLREGAGEADYGYTF
NA	TRBD1	TRBV12-3/TRBV12-4	TRBJ1-4	TGTGCCAGCAGCTCACAGGGGGCGGCTAATGAAAAACTGTTTTTT	CASSSQGAANEKLFF
NA	NA	TRBV7-9	TRBJ1-6	TGTGCCAGCAGCTTAGACCACGGAAATTCACCCCTCCACTTT	CASSLDHGNSPLHF
NA	NA	TRBV6-1	TRBJ1-6	TGTGCCAGCAGTGAATACAAGGGACCGGGCAATTCACCCCTCCACTTT	CASSEYKGPGNSPLHF
many	TRBD1	TRBV10-3	TRBJ2-1	TGTGCCATCAGTGAGTCATGGACAGGGAGCAATGAGCAGTTCTTC	CAISESWTGSNEQFF
NA	NA	TRBV24-1	TRBJ2-7	TGTGCCACCAGTGATCGGGGAAGCTCCTACGAGCAGTACTTC	CATSDRGSSYEQYF
few	NA	TRBV5-1	TRBJ2-1	TGCGCCAGCAGCCCGGACGTCAGGGCCACTAGGGACAATGAGCAGTTCTTC	CASSPDVRATRDNEQFF
NA	NA	TRBV25-1	TRBJ2-5	TGTGCCAGCAGTTACGCCGCGACAGGGCGGGGAGAGACCCAGTACTTC	CASSYAATGRGETQYF